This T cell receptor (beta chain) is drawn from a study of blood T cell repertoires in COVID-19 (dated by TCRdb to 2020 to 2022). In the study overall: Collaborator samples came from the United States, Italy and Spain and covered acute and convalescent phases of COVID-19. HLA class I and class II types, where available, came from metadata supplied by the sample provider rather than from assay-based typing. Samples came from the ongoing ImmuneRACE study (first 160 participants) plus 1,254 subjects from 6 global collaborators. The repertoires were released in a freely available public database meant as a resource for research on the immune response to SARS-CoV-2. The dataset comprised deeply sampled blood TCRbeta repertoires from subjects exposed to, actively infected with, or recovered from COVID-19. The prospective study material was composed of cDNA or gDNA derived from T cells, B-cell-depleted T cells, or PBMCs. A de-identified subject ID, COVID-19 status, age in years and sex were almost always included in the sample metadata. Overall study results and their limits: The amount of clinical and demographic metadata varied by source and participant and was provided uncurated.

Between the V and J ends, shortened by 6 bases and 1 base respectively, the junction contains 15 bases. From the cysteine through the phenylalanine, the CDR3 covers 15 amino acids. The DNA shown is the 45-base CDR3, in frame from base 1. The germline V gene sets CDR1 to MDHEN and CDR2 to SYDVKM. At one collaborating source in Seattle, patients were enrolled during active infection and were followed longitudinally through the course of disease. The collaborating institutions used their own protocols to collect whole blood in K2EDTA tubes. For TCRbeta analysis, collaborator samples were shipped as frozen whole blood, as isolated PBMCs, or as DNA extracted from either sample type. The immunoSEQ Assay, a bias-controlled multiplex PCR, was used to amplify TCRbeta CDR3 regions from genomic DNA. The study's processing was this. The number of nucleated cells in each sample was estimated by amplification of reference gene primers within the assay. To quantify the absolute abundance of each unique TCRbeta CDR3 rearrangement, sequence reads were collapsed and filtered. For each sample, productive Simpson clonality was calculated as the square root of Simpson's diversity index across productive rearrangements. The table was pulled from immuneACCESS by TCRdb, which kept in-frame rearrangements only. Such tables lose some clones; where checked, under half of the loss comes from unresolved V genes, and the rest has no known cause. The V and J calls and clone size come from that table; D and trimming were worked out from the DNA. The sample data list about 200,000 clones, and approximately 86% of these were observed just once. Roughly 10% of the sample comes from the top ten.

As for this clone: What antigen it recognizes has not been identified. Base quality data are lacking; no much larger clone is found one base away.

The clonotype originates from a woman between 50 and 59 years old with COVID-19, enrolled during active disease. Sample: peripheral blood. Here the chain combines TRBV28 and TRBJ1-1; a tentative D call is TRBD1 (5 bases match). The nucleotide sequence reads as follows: TGTGCCAGCAGCCCGTGGACAACCAGGAACACTGAAGCTTTCTTT. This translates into CASSPWTTRNTEAFF.